The clone carrying this TCR beta chain has a handful of counts. Its antigen remains unknown. The data belong to a study of CD8+ T cells in alopecia areata. General study findings and limits: Scalp clonality and expanded CD8+ clones among the top 100 fell significantly with tofacitinib. The study found that many expanded lesional clones persisted in scalp and blood during tofacitinib.

As the sequencing template, cDNA was produced by extracting RNA and reverse transcribing it. The repertoire was sequenced with immunoSEQ multiplex PCR; TCRdb's copy has only in-frame clones and lacks some. The data show about 300,000 clones, roughly 60% seen once. The V segment lost 5 bases and the J segment 1 base; nucleotides outside the gene matches: 4. CDR3 length equals 16 residues. Germline V lookup: CDR1 MGHRA, CDR2 YSYEKL. As to treatment: oral pan-JAK inhibitor, 5-10 mg twice daily. Researchers gathered lesional scalp punch biopsies and peripheral blood from patients with alopecia areata. The receptor was isolated from a human donor with alopecia areata. The source was CD4+ T cells sorted from blood, collected at week 24, from a patient treated with tofacitinib. V usage is TRBV4-1 and J usage is TRBJ2-4; 11 nucleotides align to TRBD2. Written as DNA, the CDR3 is TGCGCCAGCAGCGGTAGCGGGGGGGTCGCCAAAAACATTCAGTACTTC. Translating it yields CASSGSGGVAKNIQYF.